This is a list of T cell receptor beta chains from one sample in a study of OX40 agonist ivuxolimab in advanced cancers. Libraries were prepared by immunoSEQ multiplex PCR; TCRdb keeps only in-frame clonotypes and omits some of them. The table includes 75,000 to 85,000 clones, around 90% detected once. This specimen was CD4+ or CD8+ T cells sorted from blood, taken in a trial of the OX40 agonist ivuxolimab. The receptors here all came from an adult with an advanced solid tumor such as melanoma, head and neck, liver or kidney cancer. The CDR3 runs from the conserved cysteine through the conserved F or W. A D gene is named only where the DNA matches it firmly.

V	D	J	CDR3	DNA
TRBV6-6	NA	TRBJ2-7	CASSYGDTYEQYF	TGTGCCAGCAGTTACGGGGACACCTACGAGCAGTACTTC
TRBV11-2	TRBD2	TRBJ2-5	CASSPEGLAGETQYF	TGTGCCAGCAGCCCAGAAGGACTAGCGGGAGAGACCCAGTACTTC
TRBV5-1	NA	TRBJ1-3	CASSETGTPIGNTIYF	TGCGCCAGCAGCGAAACCGGGACACCTATCGGAAACACCATATATTTT
TRBV6-1	TRBD2	TRBJ2-3	CASSEVRLAGGDTQYF	TGTGCCAGCAGTGAGGTGAGGCTAGCGGGCGGAGATACGCAGTATTTT
TRBV6-1	NA	TRBJ1-5	CASSEDGTSRNQPQHF	TGTGCCAGCAGTGAAGACGGCACAAGCCGGAATCAGCCCCAGCATTTT
TRBV15	NA	TRBJ1-2	CATSSPKSGVKDGYTF	TGTGCCACCAGCAGTCCTAAATCAGGGGTCAAGGATGGCTACACCTTC
TRBV4-3	NA	TRBJ2-5	CASSQDRSGGHETQYF	TGCGCCAGCAGCCAAGATCGTAGCGGAGGTCATGAGACCCAGTACTTC
TRBV6-5	TRBD1	TRBJ2-4	CASRTLGGAPNIQYF	TGTGCCAGCAGAACTCTAGGGGGCGCTCCCAACATTCAGTACTTC
TRBV28	TRBD1	TRBJ1-1	CASSSAGTANTEAFF	TGTGCCAGCAGTTCCGCCGGGACAGCGAACACTGAAGCTTTCTTT
TRBV4-1	NA	TRBJ1-5	CASSQDPESQPQHF	TGCGCCAGCAGCCAAGATCCAGAGTCTCAGCCCCAGCATTTT
TRBV7-9	TRBD1	TRBJ1-2	CASSRTGGTNYGYTF	TGTGCCAGCAGCCGAACAGGGGGGACTAACTATGGCTACACCTTC
TRBV29-1	NA	TRBJ2-3	CSVEALASTDTQYF	TGCAGCGTTGAAGCCCTAGCTAGCACAGATACGCAGTATTTT